This T cell receptor (beta chain) came from a study of blood T cells in healthy people across ages. Then a second PCR, running about 7 to 11 cycles, was carried out with a sample-barcoded 5' primer and a J-beta primer mix. Every cDNA molecule bore a tag from a template-switch adaptor containing 12 random nucleotides. TCRdb processed the 5' RACE reads anew with MiXCR; each CDR3 protein has one entry. The sample includes approximately 1,100,000 distinct CDR3 sequences, 35% to 50% of them seen just once. In the case of this clonotype: Its antigen is still unknown.

This CDR3 comprises 12 residues. Between the trimmed V and J ends, which lost 5 bases and 5 bases, there was a span of 7 bases. Every sample had a minimum of 7 million PBMCs isolated. Study results and caveats: There were more naive CD4+ cells and higher diversity in long-lived donors than in aged donors.

Input material: blood. This TCR derives from a woman between 55 and 75 years old in good health. The chain carries TRBV12-3 or TRBV12-4 and TRBJ1-5; D is unresolved. This CDR3 reads CASSVSDQPQHF. The CDR3 DNA reads as TGTGCCAGCAGTGTGAGTGATCAGCCCCAGCATTTT.